This TCR beta chain is from a study of blood T cells in healthy people across ages. Using a J-beta primer mix together with a sample-barcoded 5' primer, a second PCR was run for roughly 7 to 12 cycles. TCRdb reprocessed the 5' RACE reads with MiXCR, giving one entry per CDR3 protein. Here the sample spans 600,000 to 850,000 distinct CDR3 sequences, 43% being singletons. This clonotype was sampled from a woman in her fifties or sixties in good health. The source material was blood.

CDR3 nucleotides: TGTGCCAGCAGCTTAGAAGGACTAGCGGGTGGAAATGTGAACATTCAGTACTTC. Translation gives CASSLEGLAGGNVNIQYF. This chain connects TRBV11-2 to TRBJ2-4, with TRBD2 matching over 11 bases. CDR3 length: 18 residues. Germline CDR1 reads SGHAT; CDR2 reads FQNNGV. With 0 bases clipped from V and 7 bases from J, the junction kept 11 bases outside the gene matches.